Below, 12 T cell receptor beta chains from the same sample are listed, as sequenced in a study of blood T cell repertoires in COVID-19. Sequencing was performed with immunoSEQ multiplex PCR; in TCRdb, only in-frame clones are kept and a portion is missing. The sample yields about 370,000 clones, about 90% seen once. Sequenced input: peripheral blood. These receptors were collected from a woman in her 30s with COVID-19, enrolled during active disease.

V is TRBV7-2 and J is TRBJ1-6, with D tentatively TRBD1 (5 bases). CDR3 length equals 19 residues. Germline V gene sequence: CDR1 SGHTA, CDR2 FQGNSA. Trimming removed 1 base from V and 6 bases from J, with 22 bases in between. The CDR3 sequence is CASSLDPGAGAMINSPLHF. The CDR3 nucleotides read TGTGCCAGCAGCTTAGATCCTGGGGCAGGCGCGATGATTAATTCACCCCTCCACTTT.

The chain couples TRBV14 to TRBJ1-1; 7 bases align to TRBD1. The V gene end was trimmed by 2 bases and the J gene end by 11 bases; junction bases not matched to a gene: 11. In germline, CDR1 is SGHDN, CDR2 FVKESK. The length of the CDR3 is 14 residues. CDR3: CASSQSGRGRVAFF. In DNA, the CDR3 is TGTGCCAGCAGCCAAAGCGGGAGGGGGCGAGTGGCTTTCTTT.

The chain recombines TRBV5-1 with TRBJ2-5; D perhaps matches TRBD1 (5 bases). Germline loops: CDR1 SGHRS, CDR2 YFSETQ. Trimming took 3 bases from V and 5 from J, leaving 11 bases between them. There are 13 residues in the CDR3. The CDR3 spells CASSSQGTETQYF. The DNA for the CDR3 is TGCGCCAGCAGCTCGCAGGGTACGGAGACCCAGTACTTC.

The chain employs TRBV29-1 and TRBJ2-7; TRBD1 matches 11 bases. The CDR3 extends over 13 amino acids. Germline V CDR1 and CDR2: SQVTM, ANQGSEA. V trimming: 8 bases; J trimming: 2 bases; junction bases outside the gene matches: 5. The CDR3 sequence is CSTGQGATYEQYF. The DNA of the CDR3 is TGCAGCACAGGACAGGGGGCGACCTACGAGCAGTACTTC.

CDR3 amino acids: CASSRYRTGLGQPQHF. CDR3 nucleotide sequence: TGTGCCAGCAGCCGTTACAGGACAGGGCTGGGTCAGCCCCAGCATTTT. The chain uses TRBV5-6 and TRBJ1-5, with 8 bases that match TRBD1. V trimming: 4 bases; J trimming: 6 bases; junction bases outside the gene matches: 12. The CDR3 is made up of 16 amino acids. Germline CDR1 is SGHDT and CDR2 is YYEEEE.

The genes are TRBV7-2 and TRBJ2-1, with a weak D call TRBD1 (5 bases). The CDR3 runs 16 residues. Germline-derived CDR1 and CDR2 are SGHTA and FQGNSA. V lost 1 base and J 3 bases, leaving 13 bases between the germline ends. The CDR3 sequence is CASSLESRANYNEQFF. The CDR3 DNA reads as TGTGCCAGCAGCTTAGAAAGCAGGGCTAACTACAATGAGCAGTTCTTC.

The V gene is TRBV6-5, the J gene TRBJ2-7, with 12 positions matching TRBD1. Per germline, CDR1 MNHEY and CDR2 SVGAGI. The CDR3 runs to 14 residues. With 6 bases clipped from V and 4 bases from J, the junction kept 4 bases outside the gene matches. In DNA form, the CDR3 reads TGTGCCAGCAGGGGACAGGGGGCTACATACGAGCAGTACGTC. As protein: CASRGQGATYEQYV.

The genes are TRBV5-1 and TRBJ1-1; no clear D gene. Looked up from germline, CDR1 is SGHRS and CDR2 is YFSETQ. V lost 4 bases and J 0 bases, leaving 10 bases between the germline ends. This CDR3 spans 14 amino acids. CDR3 sequence: CASSQQVMNTEAFF. The CDR3 DNA sequence: TGCGCCAGCAGCCAGCAGGTTATGAACACTGAAGCTTTCTTT.

This chain links TRBV5-1 with TRBJ2-6; maybe TRBD2 (5 bases). Deletions cut 3 bases from V and 3 bases from J, with 10 bases between. This CDR3 is built from 15 residues. The V gene's germline CDR1 is SGHRS and CDR2 YFSETQ. Written as DNA, the CDR3 is TGCGCCAGCAGCTCAACCGGGGATGGGGCCAACGTCCTGACTTTC. As protein: CASSSTGDGANVLTF. The whole variable domain, filled in from reference TRBV5-1 and TRBJ2-6, reads KAGVTQTPRYLIKTRGQQVTLSCSPISGHRSVSWYQQTPGQGLQFLFEYFSETQRNKGNFPGRFSGRQFSNSRSEMNVSTLELGDSALYLCASSSTGDGANVLTFGAGSRLTVL.

The J gene is TRBJ2-3, the V gene TRBV9; 9 bases agree with TRBD1. The CDR3 totals 16 residues. In germline, CDR1 is SGDLS, CDR2 YYNGEE. With V trimmed by 1 base and J by 0 bases, 3 bases remained unmatched. The CDR3 bases are TGTGCCAGCAGCGTATACAGGGGGCTCAGCACAGATACGCAGTATTTT. Its protein product is CASSVYRGLSTDTQYF.

This chain connects TRBV21-1 to TRBJ2-3; the D call of TRBD1 is as the table states it, not checked on the DNA. TRBV21-1 is a documented pseudogene. The CDR3 spans 15 residues. The CDR3 nucleotides are TGTGCCAGCAGCCCACACAGGGGGCGGATAGATACGCAGTATTTT. It encodes CASSPHRGRIDTQYF.

The rearrangement joins TRBV5-1 to TRBJ2-1, with 10 bases aligning to TRBD2. The CDR3 is 16 amino acids. V lost 2 bases to trimming and J lost 7 bases; unmatched junction nucleotides: 9. Germline CDR1 is SGHRS and CDR2 is YFSETQ. The CDR3 here is CASSLVGSGGWNEQFF. Here the CDR3 DNA reads TGCGCCAGCAGCTTAGTGGGTAGCGGGGGGTGGAATGAGCAGTTCTTC. The full variable domain, its missing parts supplied by reference TRBV5-1 and TRBJ2-1, is KAGVTQTPRYLIKTRGQQVTLSCSPISGHRSVSWYQQTPGQGLQFLFEYFSETQRNKGNFPGRFSGRQFSNSRSEMNVSTLELGDSALYLCASSLVGSGGWNEQFFGPGTRLTVL.